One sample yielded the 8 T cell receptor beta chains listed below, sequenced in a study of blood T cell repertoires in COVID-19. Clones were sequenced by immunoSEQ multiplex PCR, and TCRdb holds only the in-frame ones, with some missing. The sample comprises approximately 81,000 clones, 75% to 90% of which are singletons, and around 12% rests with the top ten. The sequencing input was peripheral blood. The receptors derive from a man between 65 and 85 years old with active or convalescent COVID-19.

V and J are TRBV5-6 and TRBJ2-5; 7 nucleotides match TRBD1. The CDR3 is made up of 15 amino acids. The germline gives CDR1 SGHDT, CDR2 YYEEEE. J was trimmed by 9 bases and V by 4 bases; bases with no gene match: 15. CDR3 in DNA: TGTGCCAGCAGCGTGGCTAAGACAGGGAGTAGGGCCCAGTACTTC. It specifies CASSVAKTGSRAQYF. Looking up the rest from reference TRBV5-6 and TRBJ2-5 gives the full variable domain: DAGVTQSPTHLIKTRGQQVTLRCSPKSGHDTVSWYQQALGQGPQFIFQYYEEEERQRGNFPDRFSGHQFPNYSSELNVNALLLGDSALYLCASSVAKTGSRAQYFGPGTRLLVL.

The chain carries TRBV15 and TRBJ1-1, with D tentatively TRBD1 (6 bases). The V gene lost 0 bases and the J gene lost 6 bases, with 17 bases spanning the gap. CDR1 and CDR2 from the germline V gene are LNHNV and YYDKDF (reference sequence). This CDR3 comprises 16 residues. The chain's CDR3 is CATSRDRQGRGAEAFF. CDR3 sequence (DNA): TGTGCCACCAGCAGAGATCGGCAGGGGAGAGGTGCTGAAGCTTTCTTT.

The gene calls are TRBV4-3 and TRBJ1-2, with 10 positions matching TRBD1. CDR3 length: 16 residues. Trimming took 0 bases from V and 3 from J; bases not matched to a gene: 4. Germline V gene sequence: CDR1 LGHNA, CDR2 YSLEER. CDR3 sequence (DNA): TGCGCCAGCAGCCAAGATTTCGGACAGGGGGACTATGGCTACACCTTC. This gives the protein CASSQDFGQGDYGYTF.

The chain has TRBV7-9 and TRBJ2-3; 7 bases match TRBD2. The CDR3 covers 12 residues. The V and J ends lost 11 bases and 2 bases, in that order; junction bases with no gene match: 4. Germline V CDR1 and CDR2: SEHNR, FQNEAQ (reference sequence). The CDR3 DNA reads TGTGCCCCCGGGGACTACACAGATACGCAGTATTTT. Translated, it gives CAPGDYTDTQYF. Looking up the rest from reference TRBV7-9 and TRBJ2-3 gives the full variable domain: DTGVSQNPRHKITKRGQNVTFRCDPISEHNRLYWYRQTLGQGPEFLTYFQNEAQLEKSRLLSDRFSAERPKGSFSTLEIQRTEQGDSAMYLCAPGDYTDTQYFGPGTRLTVL.

The CDR3 bases are TGTGCCAGCAGCTTAATGCTGCGCAATGAGCAGTTCTTC. This sequence encodes CASSLMLRNEQFF. J is TRBJ2-1 and V is TRBV7-2; D is undetermined. CDR1 and CDR2 (germline): SGHTA, FQGNSA. Trimming stripped 2 bases from V and 6 bases from J, with 8 bases between. This CDR3 has 13 residues.

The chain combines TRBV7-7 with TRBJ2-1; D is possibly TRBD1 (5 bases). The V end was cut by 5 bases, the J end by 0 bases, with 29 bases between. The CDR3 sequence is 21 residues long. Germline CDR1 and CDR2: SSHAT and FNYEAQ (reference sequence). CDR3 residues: CASSPIATGPTFSRSYNEQFF. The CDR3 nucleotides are TGTGCCAGCAGCCCTATCGCCACAGGACCTACTTTCTCCCGCTCCTACAATGAGCAGTTCTTC.

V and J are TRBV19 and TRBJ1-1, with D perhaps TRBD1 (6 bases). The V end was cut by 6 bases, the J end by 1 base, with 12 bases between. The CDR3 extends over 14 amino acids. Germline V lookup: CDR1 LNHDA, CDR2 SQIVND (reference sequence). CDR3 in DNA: TGTGCCAGTAGCTGGACAGTGGGGAACACTGAAGCTTTCTTT. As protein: CASSWTVGNTEAFF.

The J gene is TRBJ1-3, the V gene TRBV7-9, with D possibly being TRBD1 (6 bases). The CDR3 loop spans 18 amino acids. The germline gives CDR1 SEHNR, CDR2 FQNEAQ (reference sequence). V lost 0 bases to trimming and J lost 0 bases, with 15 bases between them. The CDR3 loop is CASSLALGGTNSGNTIYF. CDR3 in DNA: TGTGCCAGCAGCTTAGCGTTAGGTGGGACAAACTCTGGAAACACCATATATTTT.